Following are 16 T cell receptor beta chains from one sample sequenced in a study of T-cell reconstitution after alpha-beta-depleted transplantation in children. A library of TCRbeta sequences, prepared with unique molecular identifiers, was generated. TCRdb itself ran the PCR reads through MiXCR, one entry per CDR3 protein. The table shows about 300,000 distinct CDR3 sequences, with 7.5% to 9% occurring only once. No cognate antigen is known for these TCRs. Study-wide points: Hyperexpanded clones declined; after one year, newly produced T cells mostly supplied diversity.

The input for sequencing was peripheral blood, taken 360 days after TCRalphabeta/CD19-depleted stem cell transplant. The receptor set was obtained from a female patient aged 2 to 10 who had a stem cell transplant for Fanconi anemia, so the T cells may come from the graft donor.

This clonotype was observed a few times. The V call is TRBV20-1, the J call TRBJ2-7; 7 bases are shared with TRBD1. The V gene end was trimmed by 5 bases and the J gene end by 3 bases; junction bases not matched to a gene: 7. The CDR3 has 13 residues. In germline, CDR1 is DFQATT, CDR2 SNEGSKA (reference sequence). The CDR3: CSAPGTDNYEQYF. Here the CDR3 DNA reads TGCAGTGCTCCCGGGACAGATAACTACGAGCAGTACTTC.

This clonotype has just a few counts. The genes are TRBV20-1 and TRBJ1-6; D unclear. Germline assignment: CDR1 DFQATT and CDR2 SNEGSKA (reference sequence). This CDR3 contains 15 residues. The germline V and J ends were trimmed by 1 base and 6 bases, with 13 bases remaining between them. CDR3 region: CSARGENLSNSPLHF. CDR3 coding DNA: TGCAGTGCTAGAGGGGAAAACCTGAGTAATTCACCCCTCCACTTT.

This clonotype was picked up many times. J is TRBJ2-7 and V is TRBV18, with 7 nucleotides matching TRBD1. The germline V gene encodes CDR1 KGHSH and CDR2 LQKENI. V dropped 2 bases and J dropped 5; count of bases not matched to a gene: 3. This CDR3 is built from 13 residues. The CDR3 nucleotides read TGTGCCAGCTCACCAAAACAGGGGAACGAGCAGTACTTC. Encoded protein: CASSPKQGNEQYF.

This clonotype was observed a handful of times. Here the CDR3 reads CASSLGQHGYNEQFF. In nucleotides, the CDR3 is TGTGCCAGCAGTCTAGGACAGCACGGCTACAATGAGCAGTTCTTC. J is TRBJ2-1 and V is TRBV6-2 or TRBV6-3; D perhaps matches TRBD1 (6 bases). Trimming took 5 bases from V and 3 from J, leaving 14 bases between them. CDR1 and CDR2 (germline): MNHEY, SVGEGT. This CDR3 region has 15 residues.

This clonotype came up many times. CDR3 amino acids: CASSLGPAYNEQFF. CDR3 nucleotide sequence: TGTGCCAGCAGCTTAGGTCCAGCCTACAATGAGCAGTTCTTC. This chain links TRBV7-6 with TRBJ2-1; D unclear. Germline V lookup: CDR1 SGHVS, CDR2 FNYEAQ. The CDR3 has 14 amino acids. Deletions cut 1 base from V and 2 bases from J, with 6 bases between.

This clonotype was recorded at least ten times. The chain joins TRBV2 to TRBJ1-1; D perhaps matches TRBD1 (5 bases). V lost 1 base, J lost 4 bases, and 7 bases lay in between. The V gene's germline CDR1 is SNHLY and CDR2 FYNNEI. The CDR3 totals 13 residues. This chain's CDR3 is CASSEDRSTEAFF. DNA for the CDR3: TGTGCCAGCAGTGAAGACAGGTCCACTGAAGCTTTCTTT.

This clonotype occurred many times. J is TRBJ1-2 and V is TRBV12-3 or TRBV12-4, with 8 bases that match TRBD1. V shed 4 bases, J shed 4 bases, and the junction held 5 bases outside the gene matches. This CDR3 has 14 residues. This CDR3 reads CASSYETGGYGYTF. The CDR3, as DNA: TGTGCCAGCAGTTACGAAACAGGGGGCTATGGCTACACCTTC.

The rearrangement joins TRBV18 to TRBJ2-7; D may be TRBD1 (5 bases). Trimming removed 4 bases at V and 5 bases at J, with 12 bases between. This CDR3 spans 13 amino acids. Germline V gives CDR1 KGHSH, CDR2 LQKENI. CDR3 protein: CASSLGGANEQYF. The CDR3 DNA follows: TGTGCCAGCTCACTCGGTGGGGCCAACGAGCAGTACTTC.

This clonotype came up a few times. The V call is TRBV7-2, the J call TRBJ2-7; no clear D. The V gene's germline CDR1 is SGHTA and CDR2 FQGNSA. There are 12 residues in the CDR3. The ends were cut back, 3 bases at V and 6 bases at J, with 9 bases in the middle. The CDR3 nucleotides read TGTGCCAGCAGCTTTTCGCCCGCCGAGCAGTACTTC. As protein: CASSFSPAEQYF.

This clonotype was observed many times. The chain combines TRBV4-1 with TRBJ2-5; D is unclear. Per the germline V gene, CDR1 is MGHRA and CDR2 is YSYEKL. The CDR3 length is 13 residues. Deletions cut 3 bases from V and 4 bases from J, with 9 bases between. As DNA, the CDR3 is TGCGCCAGCAGCCAGGCGGAGTTAGAGACCCAGTACTTC. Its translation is CASSQAELETQYF.

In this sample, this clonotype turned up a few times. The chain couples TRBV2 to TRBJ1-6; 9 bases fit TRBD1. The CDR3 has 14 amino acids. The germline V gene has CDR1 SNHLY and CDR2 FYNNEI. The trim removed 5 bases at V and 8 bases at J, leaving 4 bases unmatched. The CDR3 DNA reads TGTGCCAGCAGTCTACGACAGGGGGATTCACCCCTCCACTTT. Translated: CASSLRQGDSPLHF.

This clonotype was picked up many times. CDR3 sequence reads: CASSEDRERTDTQYF. CDR3 nucleotides: TGTGCCAGCAGCGAGGACAGGGAACGCACAGATACGCAGTATTTT. V usage is TRBV7-6 and J usage is TRBJ2-3; 8 positions match TRBD1. The CDR3 consists of 15 residues. CDR1 and CDR2 (germline): SGHVS, FNYEAQ. V shed 5 bases, J shed 1 base, and the junction held 5 bases outside the gene matches. The complete variable domain, with remaining parts taken from reference TRBV7-6 and TRBJ2-3, reads GAGVSQSPRYKVTKRGQDVALRCDPISGHVSLYWYRQALGQGPEFLTYFNYEAQQDKSGLPNDRFSAERPEGSISTLTIQRTEQRDSAMYRCASSEDRERTDTQYFGPGTRLTVL.

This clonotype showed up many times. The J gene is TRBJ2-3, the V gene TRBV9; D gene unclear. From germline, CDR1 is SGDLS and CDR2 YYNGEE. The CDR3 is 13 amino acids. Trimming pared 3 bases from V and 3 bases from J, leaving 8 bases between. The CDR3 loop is CASSGVFTDTQYF. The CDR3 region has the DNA TGTGCCAGCAGCGGGGTCTTTACAGATACGCAGTATTTT. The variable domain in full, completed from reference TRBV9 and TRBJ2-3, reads DSGVTQTPKHLITATGQRVTLRCSPRSGDLSVYWYQQSLDQGLQFLIQYYNGEERAKGNILERFSAQQFPDLHSELNLSSLELGDSALYFCASSGVFTDTQYFGPGTRLTVL.

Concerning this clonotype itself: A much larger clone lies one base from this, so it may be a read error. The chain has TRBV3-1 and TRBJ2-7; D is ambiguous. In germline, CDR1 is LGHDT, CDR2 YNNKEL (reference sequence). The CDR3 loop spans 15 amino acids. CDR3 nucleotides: TGTGCCACCAGCCAAGACGTCGTCTTTCTTTTAGGGCAGTACTTC. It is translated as CATSQDVVFLLGQYF.

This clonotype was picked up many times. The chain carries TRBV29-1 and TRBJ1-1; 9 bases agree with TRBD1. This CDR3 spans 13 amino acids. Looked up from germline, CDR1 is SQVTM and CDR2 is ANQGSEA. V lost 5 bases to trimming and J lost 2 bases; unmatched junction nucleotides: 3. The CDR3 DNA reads TGCAGCGTTACGGGACAGGGAAACACTGAAGCTTTCTTT. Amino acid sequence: CSVTGQGNTEAFF.

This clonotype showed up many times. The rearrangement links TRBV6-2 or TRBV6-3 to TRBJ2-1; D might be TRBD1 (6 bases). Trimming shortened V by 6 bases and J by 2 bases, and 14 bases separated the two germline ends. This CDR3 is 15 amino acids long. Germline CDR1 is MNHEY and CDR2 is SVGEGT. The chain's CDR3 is CASRKYRDTYNEQFF. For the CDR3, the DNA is TGTGCCAGCAGGAAATACAGGGACACCTACAATGAGCAGTTCTTC.